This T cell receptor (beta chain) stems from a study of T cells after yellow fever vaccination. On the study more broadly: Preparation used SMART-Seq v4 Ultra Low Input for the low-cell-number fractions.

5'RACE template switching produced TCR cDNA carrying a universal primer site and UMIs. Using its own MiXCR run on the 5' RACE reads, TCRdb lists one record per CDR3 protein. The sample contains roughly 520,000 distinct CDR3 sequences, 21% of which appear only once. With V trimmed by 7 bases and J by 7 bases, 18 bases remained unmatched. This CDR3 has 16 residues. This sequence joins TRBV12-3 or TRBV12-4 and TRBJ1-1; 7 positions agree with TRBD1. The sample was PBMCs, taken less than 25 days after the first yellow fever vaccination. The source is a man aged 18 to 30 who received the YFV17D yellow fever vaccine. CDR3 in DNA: TGTGCCAGCACTGAATGGCACAGGGGCGGTGTAGATGAAGCTTTCTTT. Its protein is CASTEWHRGGVDEAFF.